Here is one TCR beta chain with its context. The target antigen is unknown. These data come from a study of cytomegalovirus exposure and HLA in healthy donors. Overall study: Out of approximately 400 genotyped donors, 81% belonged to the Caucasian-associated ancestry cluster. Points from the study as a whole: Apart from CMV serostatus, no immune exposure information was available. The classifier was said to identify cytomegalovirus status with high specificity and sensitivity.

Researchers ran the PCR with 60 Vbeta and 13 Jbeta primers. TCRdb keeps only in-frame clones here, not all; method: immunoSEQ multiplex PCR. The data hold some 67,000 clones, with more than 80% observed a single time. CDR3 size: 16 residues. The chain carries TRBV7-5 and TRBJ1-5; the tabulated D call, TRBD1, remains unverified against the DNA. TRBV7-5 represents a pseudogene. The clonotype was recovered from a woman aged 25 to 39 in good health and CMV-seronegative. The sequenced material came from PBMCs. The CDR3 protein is CVRAGDRGHNNQPQHF. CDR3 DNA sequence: TGTGTCAGAGCTGGGGACAGGGGACATAACAATCAGCCCCAGCATTTT.